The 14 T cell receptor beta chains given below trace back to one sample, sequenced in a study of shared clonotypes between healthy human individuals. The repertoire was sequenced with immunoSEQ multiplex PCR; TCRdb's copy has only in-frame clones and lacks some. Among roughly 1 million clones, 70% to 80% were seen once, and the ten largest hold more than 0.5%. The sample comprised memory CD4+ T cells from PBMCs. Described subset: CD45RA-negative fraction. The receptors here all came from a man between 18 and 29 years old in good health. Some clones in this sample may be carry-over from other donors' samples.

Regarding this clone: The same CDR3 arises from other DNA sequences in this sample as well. CDR3: CSAPNYGYTF. CDR3 nucleotides: TGCAGTGCTCCGAACTATGGCTACACCTTC. The chain uses TRBV20-1 and TRBJ1-2; D unclear. This CDR3 contains 10 residues. Germline loops: CDR1 DFQATT, CDR2 SNEGSKA (reference sequence). V lost 5 bases and J lost 2, with 3 bases in between.

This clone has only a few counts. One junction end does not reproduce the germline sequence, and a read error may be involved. CDR3 region: CASSTHAPGNAGELFF. The CDR3 coding sequence is TGTGCCAGCAGCACACACGCCCCGGGGAACGCCGGGGAGCTGTTTTTT. The genes are TRBV11-2 and TRBJ2-2, with D possibly matching TRBD2 (5 bases). Germline-derived CDR1 and CDR2 are SGHAT and FQNNGV. The CDR3 length is 16 residues.

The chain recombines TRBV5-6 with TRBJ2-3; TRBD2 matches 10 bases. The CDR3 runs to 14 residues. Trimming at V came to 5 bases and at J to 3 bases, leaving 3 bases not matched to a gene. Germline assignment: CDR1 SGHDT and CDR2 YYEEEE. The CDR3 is CASRLAGSTDTQYF. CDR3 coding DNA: TGTGCCAGCAGACTAGCGGGATCAACAGATACGCAGTATTTT.

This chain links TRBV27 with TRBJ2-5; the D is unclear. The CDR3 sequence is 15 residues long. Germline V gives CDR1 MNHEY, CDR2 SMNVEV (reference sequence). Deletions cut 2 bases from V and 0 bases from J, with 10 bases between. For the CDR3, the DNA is TGTGCCAGCAGTTTAAGGCCTACGTACCAAGAGACCCAGTACTTC. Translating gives CASSLRPTYQETQYF.

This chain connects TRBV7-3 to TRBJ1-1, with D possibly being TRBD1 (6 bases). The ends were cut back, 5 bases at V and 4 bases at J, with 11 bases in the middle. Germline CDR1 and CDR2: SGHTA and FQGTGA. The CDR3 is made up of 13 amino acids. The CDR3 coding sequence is TGTGCCAGCAGCCCCCAGGGGTCCACTGAAGCTTTCTTT. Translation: CASSPQGSTEAFF.

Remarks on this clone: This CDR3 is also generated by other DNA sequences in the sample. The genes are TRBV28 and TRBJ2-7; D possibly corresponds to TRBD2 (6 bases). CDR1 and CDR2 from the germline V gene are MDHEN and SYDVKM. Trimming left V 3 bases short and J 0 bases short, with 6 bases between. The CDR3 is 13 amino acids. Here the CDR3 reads CASSFGSSYEQYF. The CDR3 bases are TGTGCCAGCAGTTTCGGGAGCTCCTACGAGCAGTACTTC. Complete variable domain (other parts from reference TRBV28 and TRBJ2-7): DVKVTQSSRYLVKRTGEKVFLECVQDMDHENMFWYRQDPGLGLRLIYFSYDVKMKEKGDIPEGYSVSREKKERFSLILESASTNQTSMYLCASSFGSSYEQYFGPGTRLTVT.

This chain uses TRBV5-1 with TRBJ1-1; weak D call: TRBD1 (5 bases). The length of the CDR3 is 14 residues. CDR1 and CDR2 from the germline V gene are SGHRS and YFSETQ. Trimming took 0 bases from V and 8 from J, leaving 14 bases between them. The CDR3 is CASSLDAGRAEAFF. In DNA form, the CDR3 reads TGCGCCAGCAGCTTGGATGCAGGGCGGGCCGAAGCTTTCTTT.

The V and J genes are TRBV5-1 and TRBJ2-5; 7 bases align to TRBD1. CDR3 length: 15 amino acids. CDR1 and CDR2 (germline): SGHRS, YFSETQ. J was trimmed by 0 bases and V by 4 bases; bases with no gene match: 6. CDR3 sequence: CASSTLGTDQETQYF. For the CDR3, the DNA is TGCGCCAGCAGCACCTTGGGGACAGACCAAGAGACCCAGTACTTC.

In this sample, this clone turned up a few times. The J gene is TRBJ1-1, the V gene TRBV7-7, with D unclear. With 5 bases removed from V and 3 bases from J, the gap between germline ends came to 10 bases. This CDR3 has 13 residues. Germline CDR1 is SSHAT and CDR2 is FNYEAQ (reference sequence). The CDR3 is CASSRSLYTEAFF. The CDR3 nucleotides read TGTGCCAGCAGCCGAAGTCTATACACTGAAGCTTTCTTT.

CDR3 loop: CASMREGLEQYF. The CDR3 DNA is TGTGCCAGCATGCGGGAAGGGCTCGAGCAGTACTTC. The J gene is TRBJ2-7, the V gene TRBV28; a possible D gene is TRBD2 (6 bases). Per the germline V gene, CDR1 is MDHEN and CDR2 is SYDVKM. This CDR3 has 12 residues. V was pared by 7 bases and J by 6 bases, with 13 bases between.

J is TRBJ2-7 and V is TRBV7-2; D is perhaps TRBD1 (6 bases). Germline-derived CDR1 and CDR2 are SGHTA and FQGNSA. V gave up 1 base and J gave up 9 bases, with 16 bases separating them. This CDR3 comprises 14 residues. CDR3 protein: CASSLVQGVNTQYF. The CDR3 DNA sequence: TGTGCCAGCAGCTTAGTACAGGGCGTTAATACGCAGTACTTC.

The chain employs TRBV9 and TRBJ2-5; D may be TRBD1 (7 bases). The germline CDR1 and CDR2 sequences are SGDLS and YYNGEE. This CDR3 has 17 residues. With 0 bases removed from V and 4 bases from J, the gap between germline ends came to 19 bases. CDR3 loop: CASSVGLLDQGGETQYF. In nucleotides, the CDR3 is TGTGCCAGCAGCGTAGGACTACTAGATCAGGGGGGAGAGACCCAGTACTTC.

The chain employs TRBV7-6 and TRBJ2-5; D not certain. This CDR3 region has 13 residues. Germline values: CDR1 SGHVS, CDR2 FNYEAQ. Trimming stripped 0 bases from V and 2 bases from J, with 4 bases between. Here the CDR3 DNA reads TGTGCCAGCAGCTTAGCGCGGCAAGAGACCCAGTACTTC. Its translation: CASSLARQETQYF.

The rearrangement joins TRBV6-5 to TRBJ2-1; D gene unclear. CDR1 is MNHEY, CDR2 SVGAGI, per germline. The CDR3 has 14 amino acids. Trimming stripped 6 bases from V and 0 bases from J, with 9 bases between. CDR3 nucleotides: TGTGCCAGCAGCGACTCCTTCTCCTACAATGAGCAGTTCTTC. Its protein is CASSDSFSYNEQFF.